Shown below are 15 T cell receptor beta chains from a single sample sequenced in a study of naive and memory T cell subsets. The study's findings and limits: Naive repertoires, especially CD8, held a few larger clonotypes, possibly memory cells re-expressing CD45RA.

Their antigen targets remain unknown. Both TRBC1 and TRBC2 were covered by a beta constant-region primer of two equimolar oligonucleotides. Ligated cDNA was amplified by four rounds of PCR with nested alpha and beta constant-region primers and SP2. One entry per CDR3 protein results from TCRdb running MiXCR on the UMI-ligation and nested PCR reads. The sample contains under 150,000 distinct CDR3 sequences, 15% to 25% of which appear only once. The sample was naive CD8+ T cells from blood. The receptors originated from a human donor in good health.

This clonotype has a handful of counts. The rearrangement joins TRBV7-8 to TRBJ2-2; no firm D call. V gave up 7 bases and J gave up 5 bases, with 14 bases separating them. The CDR3 is 14 amino acids. Germline CDR1 reads SGHVS; CDR2 reads FQNEAQ. CDR3 loop: CASILKRSTGELFF. The CDR3 nucleotides read TGTGCCAGCATCCTCAAGAGGTCGACCGGGGAGCTGTTTTTT.

This clonotype was picked up a small number of times. The J gene is TRBJ2-3, the V gene TRBV28; tentative D call: TRBD1 (7 bases). Germline CDR1 reads MDHEN; CDR2 reads SYDVKM. The CDR3 contains 16 residues. V gave up 5 bases and J gave up 4 bases, with 19 bases separating them. The CDR3 is CASSPPGGSGADTQYF. The CDR3 DNA sequence: TGTGCCAGCAGTCCACCAGGGGGGTCCGGGGCAGATACGCAGTATTTT.

The V call is TRBV9, the J call TRBJ2-3, with TRBD2 as a possible D gene (6 bases). The CDR3 loop spans 17 amino acids. The germline gives CDR1 SGDLS, CDR2 YYNGEE. V dropped 3 bases and J dropped 0 bases, with 17 bases sitting between them. In DNA form, the CDR3 reads TGTGCCAGCAGCGCCCCGGGGGACCTGGGCAGCACAGATACGCAGTATTTT. This codes for CASSAPGDLGSTDTQYF.

The V and J genes are TRBV2 and TRBJ2-2; D may be TRBD2 (5 bases). Per the germline V gene, CDR1 is SNHLY and CDR2 is FYNNEI. The CDR3 extends over 14 amino acids. V lost 4 bases and J 3 bases, leaving 9 bases between the germline ends. CDR3 DNA: TGTGCCAGCAGTGGACGACTATACACCGGGGAGCTGTTTTTT. Translated: CASSGRLYTGELFF. Variable domain in full (rest from reference TRBV2 and TRBJ2-2): EPEVTQTPSHQVTQMGQEVILRCVPISNHLYFYWYRQILGQKVEFLVSFYNNEISEKSEIFDDQFSVERPDGSNFTLKIRSTKLEDSAMYFCASSGRLYTGELFFGEGSRLTVL.

J is TRBJ2-3 and V is TRBV28, with unresolved D. V shed 3 bases and J shed 3 bases, with 13 bases lying between them. Per germline, CDR1 MDHEN and CDR2 SYDVKM. This CDR3 is 15 amino acids long. CDR3 region: CASSFFAVLTDTQYF. The CDR3 bases are TGTGCCAGCAGTTTTTTTGCAGTCCTTACAGATACGCAGTATTTT.

This clonotype was seen a handful of times. J is TRBJ2-7 and V is TRBV27, with D possibly TRBD2 on 5 matching bases. V lost 5 bases and J lost 3, with 14 bases in between. In germline, CDR1 is MNHEY, CDR2 SMNVEV (reference sequence). The CDR3 spans 14 residues. The CDR3 nucleotides read TGTGCCAGCAGTGATCGGAGCGGCTACTACGAGCAGTACTTC. This gives the protein CASSDRSGYYEQYF.

The chain links TRBV9 to TRBJ2-7; perhaps TRBD1 as D (5 bases). From germline, CDR1 is SGDLS and CDR2 YYNGEE. With 4 bases removed from V and 4 bases from J, the gap between germline ends came to 18 bases. The CDR3 contains 15 residues. The CDR3 spells CASSPLGSRDYEQYF. Here the CDR3 DNA reads TGTGCCAGCAGCCCCCTCGGGTCCAGGGATTACGAGCAGTACTTC. Looking up the rest from reference TRBV9 and TRBJ2-7 gives the full variable domain: DSGVTQTPKHLITATGQRVTLRCSPRSGDLSVYWYQQSLDQGLQFLIQYYNGEERAKGNILERFSAQQFPDLHSELNLSSLELGDSALYFCASSPLGSRDYEQYFGPGTRLTVT.

V gene TRBV6-5 combines with J gene TRBJ1-2, with D possibly TRBD1 on 5 matching bases. Germline loops: CDR1 MNHEY, CDR2 SVGAGI. This CDR3 is 14 amino acids long. The germline V and J ends were trimmed by 4 bases and 3 bases, with 12 bases remaining between them. The CDR3 is CASSLGPAHYGYTF. The CDR3 DNA follows: TGTGCCAGCAGTTTGGGGCCAGCCCACTATGGCTACACCTTC.

This clonotype was seen only a few times. The V and J genes are TRBV27 and TRBJ1-5, with 7 bases fitting TRBD1. Unmatched junction bases numbered 4, after V lost 4 bases and J lost 4 bases. There are 14 residues in the CDR3. Germline V gives CDR1 MNHEY, CDR2 SMNVEV (reference sequence). CDR3 bases: TGTGCCAGCAGTTATGGGACAGCGAATCAGCCCCAGCATTTT. This encodes CASSYGTANQPQHF.

The rearrangement joins TRBV6-2 or TRBV6-3 to TRBJ2-5; D gene unclear. CDR1 is MNHEY, CDR2 SVGEGT, per germline. The CDR3 has 13 residues. Trimming pared 6 bases from V and 4 bases from J, leaving 12 bases between. In DNA form, the CDR3 reads TGTGCCAGCAGCCAGAGTCCCGGAGAGACCCAGTACTTC. Its translation is CASSQSPGETQYF.

This clonotype was observed a few times. The chain couples TRBV15 to TRBJ2-7; 10 bases align to TRBD1. V was pared by 3 bases and J by 4 bases, with 3 bases of the junction left unmatched. CDR3 length: 14 amino acids. The V gene's germline CDR1 is LNHNV and CDR2 YYDKDF (reference sequence). The DNA of the CDR3 is TGTGCCACCAGCAGCGGGACAGGGGTATACGAGCAGTACTTC. It is translated as CATSSGTGVYEQYF.

The chain recombines TRBV3-1 with TRBJ1-5; D unclear. There are 13 residues in the CDR3. The germline V and J ends were trimmed by 3 bases and 5 bases, with 8 bases remaining between them. The germline gives CDR1 LGHDT, CDR2 YNNKEL (reference sequence). CDR3 DNA: TGTGCCAGCAGCCACGACCTTGATCAGCCCCAGCATTTT. Its translation: CASSHDLDQPQHF.

The V gene is TRBV12-3 or TRBV12-4, the J gene TRBJ1-5; D ambiguous. V shed 3 bases and J shed 4 bases, with 13 bases lying between them. The CDR3 runs 15 residues. The CDR3 coding sequence is TGTGCCAGCAGTTTTGGAGGGTGGGAAAATCAGCCCCAGCATTTT. This codes for CASSFGGWENQPQHF.

This clonotype has only a few counts. This sequence joins TRBV10-3 and TRBJ2-1; maybe TRBD2 (6 bases). The germline gives CDR1 ENHRY, CDR2 SYGVKD. The CDR3 sequence is 16 residues long. The ends were cut back, 6 bases at V and 0 bases at J, with 15 bases in the middle. The CDR3 here is CAIRRDRESSYNEQFF. The DNA for the CDR3 is TGTGCCATCAGGAGGGATCGGGAGAGCTCCTACAATGAGCAGTTCTTC.

V and J are TRBV25-1 and TRBJ2-7, with TRBD1 identical over 7 bases. V lost 6 bases to trimming and J lost 0 bases; unmatched junction nucleotides: 5. CDR3 length: 14 residues. CDR1 MGHDK and CDR2 SYGVNS come from the germline V gene. The CDR3 protein is CASSQGQISYEQYF. In DNA form, the CDR3 reads TGTGCCAGCAGCCAGGGACAGATCTCCTACGAGCAGTACTTC.